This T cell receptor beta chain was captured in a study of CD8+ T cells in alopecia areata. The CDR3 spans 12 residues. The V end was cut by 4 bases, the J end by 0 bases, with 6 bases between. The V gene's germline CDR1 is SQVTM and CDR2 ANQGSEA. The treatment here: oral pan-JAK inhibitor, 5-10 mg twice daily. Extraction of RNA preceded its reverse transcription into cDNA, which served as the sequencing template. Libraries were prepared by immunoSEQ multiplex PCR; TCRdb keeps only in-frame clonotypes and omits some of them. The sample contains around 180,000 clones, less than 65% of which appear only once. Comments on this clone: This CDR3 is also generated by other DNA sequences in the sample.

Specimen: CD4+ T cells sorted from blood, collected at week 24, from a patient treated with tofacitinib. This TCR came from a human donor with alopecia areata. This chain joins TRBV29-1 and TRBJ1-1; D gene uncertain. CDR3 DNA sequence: TGCAGCGTTGGGCAGATGAACACTGAAGCTTTCTTT. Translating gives CSVGQMNTEAFF.